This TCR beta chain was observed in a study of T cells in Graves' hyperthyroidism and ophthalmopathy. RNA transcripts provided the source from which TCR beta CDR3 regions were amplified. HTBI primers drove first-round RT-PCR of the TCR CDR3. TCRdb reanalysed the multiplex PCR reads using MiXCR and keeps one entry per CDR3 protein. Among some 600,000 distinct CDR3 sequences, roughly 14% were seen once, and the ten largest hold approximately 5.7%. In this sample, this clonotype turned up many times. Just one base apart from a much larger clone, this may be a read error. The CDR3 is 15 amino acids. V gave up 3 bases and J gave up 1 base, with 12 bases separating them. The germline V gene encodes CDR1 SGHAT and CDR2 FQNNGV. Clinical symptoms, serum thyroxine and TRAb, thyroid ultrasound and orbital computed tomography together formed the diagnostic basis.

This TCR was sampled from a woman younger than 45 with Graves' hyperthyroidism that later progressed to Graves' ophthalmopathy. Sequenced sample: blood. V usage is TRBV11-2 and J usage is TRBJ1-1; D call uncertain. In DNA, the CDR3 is TGTGCCAGCAGCTTGCAGACTAACAAGAACACTGAAGCTTTCTTT. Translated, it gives CASSLQTNKNTEAFF.